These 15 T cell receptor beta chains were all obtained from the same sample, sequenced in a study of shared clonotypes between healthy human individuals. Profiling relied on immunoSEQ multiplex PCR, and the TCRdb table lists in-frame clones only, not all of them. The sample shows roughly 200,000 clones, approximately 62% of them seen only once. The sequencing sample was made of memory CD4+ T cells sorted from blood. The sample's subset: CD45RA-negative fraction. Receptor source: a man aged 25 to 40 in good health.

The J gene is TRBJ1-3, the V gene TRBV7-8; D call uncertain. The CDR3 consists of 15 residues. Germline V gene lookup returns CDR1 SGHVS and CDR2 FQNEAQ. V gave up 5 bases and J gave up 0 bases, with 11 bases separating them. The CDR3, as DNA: TGTGCCAGCAGCCCTTTGGGGAGCTCTGGAAACACCATATATTTT. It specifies CASSPLGSSGNTIYF.

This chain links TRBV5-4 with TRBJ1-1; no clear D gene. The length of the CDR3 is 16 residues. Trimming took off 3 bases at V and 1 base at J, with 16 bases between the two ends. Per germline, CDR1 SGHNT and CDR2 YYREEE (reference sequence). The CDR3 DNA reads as TGTGCCAGCAGCTCTGGTCCCACAACAACGAACACTGAAGCTTTCTTT. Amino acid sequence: CASSSGPTTTNTEAFF.

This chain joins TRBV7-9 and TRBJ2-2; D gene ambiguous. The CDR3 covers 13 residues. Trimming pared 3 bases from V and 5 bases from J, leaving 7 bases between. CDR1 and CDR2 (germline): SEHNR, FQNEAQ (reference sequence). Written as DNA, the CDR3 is TGTGCCAGCAGCTTCTCCCAAACCGGGGAGCTGTTTTTT. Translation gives CASSFSQTGELFF.

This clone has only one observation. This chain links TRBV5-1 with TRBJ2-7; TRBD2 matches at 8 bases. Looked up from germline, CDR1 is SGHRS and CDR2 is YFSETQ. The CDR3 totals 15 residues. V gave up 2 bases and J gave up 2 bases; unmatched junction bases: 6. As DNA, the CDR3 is TGCGCCAGCAGCTTTGGGGACGGGAGGGCCTACGAGCAGTACTTC. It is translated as CASSFGDGRAYEQYF.

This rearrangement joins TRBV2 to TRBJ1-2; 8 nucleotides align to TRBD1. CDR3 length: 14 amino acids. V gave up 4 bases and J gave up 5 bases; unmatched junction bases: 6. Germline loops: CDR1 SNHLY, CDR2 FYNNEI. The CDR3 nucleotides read TGTGCCAGCAGTGCTCGGACAGGGTCGTATGGCTACACCTTC. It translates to CASSARTGSYGYTF.

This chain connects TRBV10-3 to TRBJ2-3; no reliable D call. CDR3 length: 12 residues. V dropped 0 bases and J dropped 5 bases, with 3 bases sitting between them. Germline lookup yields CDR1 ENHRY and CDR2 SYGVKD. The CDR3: CAISESVDTQYF. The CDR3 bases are TGTGCCATCAGTGAGTCCGTAGATACGCAGTATTTT.

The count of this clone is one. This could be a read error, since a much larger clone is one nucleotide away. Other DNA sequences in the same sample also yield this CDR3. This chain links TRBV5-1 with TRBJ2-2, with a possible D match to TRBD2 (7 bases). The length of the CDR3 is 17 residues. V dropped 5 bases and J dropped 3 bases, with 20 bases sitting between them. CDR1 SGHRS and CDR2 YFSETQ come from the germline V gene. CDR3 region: CASSPQPAGADTGELFF. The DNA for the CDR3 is TGCGCCAGCAGTCCACAACCTGCGGGGGCGGACACCGGGGAGCTGTTTTTT. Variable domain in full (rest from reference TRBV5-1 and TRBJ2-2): KAGVTQTPRYLIKTRGQQVTLSCSPISGHRSVSWYQQTPGQGLQFLFEYFSETQRNKGNFPGRFSGRQFSNSRSEMNVSTLELGDSALYLCASSPQPAGADTGELFFGEGSRLTVL.

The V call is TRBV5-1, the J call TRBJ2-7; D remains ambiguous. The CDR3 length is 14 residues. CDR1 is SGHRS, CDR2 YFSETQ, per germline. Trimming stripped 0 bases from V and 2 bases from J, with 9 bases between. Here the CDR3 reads CASSLGPAAYEQYF. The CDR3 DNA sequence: TGCGCCAGCAGCTTGGGACCCGCCGCCTACGAGCAGTACTTC.

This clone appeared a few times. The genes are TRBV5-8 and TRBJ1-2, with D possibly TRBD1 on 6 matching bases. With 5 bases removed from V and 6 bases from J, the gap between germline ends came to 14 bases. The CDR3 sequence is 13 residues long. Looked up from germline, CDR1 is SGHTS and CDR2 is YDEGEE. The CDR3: CASRLTGKDGYTF. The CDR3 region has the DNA TGTGCCAGCAGACTCACAGGGAAGGATGGCTACACCTTC.

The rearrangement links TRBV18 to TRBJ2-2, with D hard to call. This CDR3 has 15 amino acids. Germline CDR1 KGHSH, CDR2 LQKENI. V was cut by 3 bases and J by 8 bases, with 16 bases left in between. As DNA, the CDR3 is TGTGCCAGCTCACCCCTCGAAGTCAGAGTTGGGGAGCTGTTTTTT. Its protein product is CASSPLEVRVGELFF.

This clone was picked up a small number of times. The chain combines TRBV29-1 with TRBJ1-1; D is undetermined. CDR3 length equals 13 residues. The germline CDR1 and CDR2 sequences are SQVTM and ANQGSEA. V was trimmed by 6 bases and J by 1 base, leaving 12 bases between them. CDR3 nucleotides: TGCAGCGTCGGATTAGGTGGGAACACTGAAGCTTTCTTT. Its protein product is CSVGLGGNTEAFF. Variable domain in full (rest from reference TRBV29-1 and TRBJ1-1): SAVISQKPSRDICQRGTSLTIQCQVDSQVTMMFWYRQQPGQSLTLIATANQGSEATYESGFVIDKFPISRPNLTFSTLTVSNMSPEDSSIYLCSVGLGGNTEAFFGQGTRLTVV.

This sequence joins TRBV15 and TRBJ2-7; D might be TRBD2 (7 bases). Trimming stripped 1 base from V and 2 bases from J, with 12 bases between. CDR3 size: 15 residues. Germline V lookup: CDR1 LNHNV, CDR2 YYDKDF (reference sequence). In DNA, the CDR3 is TGTGCCACCAGCAGAGCGGGGGGCCCAACCTACGAGCAGTACTTC. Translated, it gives CATSRAGGPTYEQYF. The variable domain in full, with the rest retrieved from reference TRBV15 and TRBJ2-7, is DAMVIQNPRYQVTQFGKPVTLSCSQTLNHNVMYWYQQKSSQAPKLLFHYYDKDFNNEADTPDNFQSRRPNTSFCFLDIRSPGLGDTAMYLCATSRAGGPTYEQYFGPGTRLTVT.

The CDR3 DNA sequence: TGCGCCACCACCGGGACTAGCCGAAATGAGCAGTTCTTC. Amino acids: CATTGTSRNEQFF. The V gene is TRBV5-1, the J gene TRBJ2-1, with TRBD2 matching 9 bases. Germline CDR1 and CDR2: SGHRS and YFSETQ. The CDR3 is made up of 13 amino acids. V shed 9 bases, J shed 7 bases, and the junction held 8 bases outside the gene matches.

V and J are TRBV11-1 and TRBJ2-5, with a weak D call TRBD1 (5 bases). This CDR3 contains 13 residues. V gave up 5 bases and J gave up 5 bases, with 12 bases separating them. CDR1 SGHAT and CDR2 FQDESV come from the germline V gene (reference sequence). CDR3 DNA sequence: TGTGCCAGCAGCCTTCAGGGTTCGGAGACCCAGTACTTC. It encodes CASSLQGSETQYF.

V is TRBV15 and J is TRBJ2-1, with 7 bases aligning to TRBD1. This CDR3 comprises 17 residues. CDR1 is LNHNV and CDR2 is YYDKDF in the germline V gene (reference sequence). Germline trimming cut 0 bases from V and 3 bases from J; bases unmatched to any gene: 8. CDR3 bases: TGTGCCACCAGCAGAGATTGGGAAGGGGGCGTCTACAATGAGCAGTTCTTC. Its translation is CATSRDWEGGVYNEQFF. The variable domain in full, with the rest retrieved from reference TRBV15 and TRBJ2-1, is DAMVIQNPRYQVTQFGKPVTLSCSQTLNHNVMYWYQQKSSQAPKLLFHYYDKDFNNEADTPDNFQSRRPNTSFCFLDIRSPGLGDTAMYLCATSRDWEGGVYNEQFFGPGTRLTVL.